The entry below describes one T cell receptor (beta chain). V dropped 6 bases and J dropped 1; count of bases not matched to a gene: 3. Looked up from germline, CDR1 is MDHEN and CDR2 is SYDVKM. The CDR3 is 14 residues long. The table came from immunoSEQ multiplex PCR; TCRdb's copy has only in-frame clones and leaves some out. Of under 25,000 clones detected, over 75% appear once; the ten largest clones hold less than 25%. This specimen belongs to a study of OX40 agonist ivuxolimab in advanced cancers. The chain employs TRBV28 and TRBJ2-1; 7 nucleotides line up with TRBD2. The starting material was CD4+ or CD8+ T cells sorted from blood, obtained in a trial of the OX40 agonist ivuxolimab. This clonotype originated in an adult with an advanced solid tumor such as melanoma, head and neck, liver or kidney cancer. The CDR3 loop is CASRSGASYNEQFF. CDR3 nucleotides: TGTGCCAGCAGGAGCGGGGCTTCCTACAATGAGCAGTTCTTC.